One and the same sample provided the 27 T cell receptor beta chains below, sequenced in a study of beta chain features in type 1 diabetes. Study outcomes and limitations: Shorter TCRB CDR3s, moderately but significantly so, marked every one of the four CD4+ subsets in Type 1 diabetes patients.

Antigens for these TCRs are unknown. Every bit of the isolated RNA underwent reverse transcription, so sequencing read expressed TCRB transcripts. The repertoire was sequenced with immunoSEQ multiplex PCR; TCRdb's copy has only in-frame clones and lacks some. The data contain under 350,000 clones, approximately 25% of them seen just once; the ten biggest clones take up about 0.012%. Sequenced: naive CD4+ T cells from blood. The receptors come from a woman in her twenties or thirties with type 1 diabetes.

V gene TRBV6-5 combines with J gene TRBJ2-1, with 8 bases aligning to TRBD1. The germline CDR1 and CDR2 sequences are MNHEY and SVGAGI. This CDR3 region has 13 residues. V shed 6 bases, J shed 8 bases, and the junction held 6 bases outside the gene matches. CDR3 amino acids: CASSLTGVDEQFF. CDR3 bases: TGTGCCAGCAGCCTGACAGGGGTAGATGAGCAGTTCTTC.

The CDR3 sequence is CASSRGTSSSYEQYF. For the CDR3, the DNA is TGTGCCAGCAGCCGAGGGACTAGCAGCTCCTACGAGCAGTACTTC. The chain joins TRBV4-2 to TRBJ2-7; 9 bases fit TRBD2. This CDR3 has 15 residues. Germline trimming cut 4 bases from V and 0 bases from J; bases unmatched to any gene: 4. Germline V lookup: CDR1 LGHNA, CDR2 YNFKEQ.

This clone occurred a few times. This chain joins TRBV18 and TRBJ1-1; D unresolved. The CDR3 consists of 14 residues. V dropped 3 bases and J dropped 4 bases, with 12 bases sitting between them. CDR1 is KGHSH, CDR2 LQKENI, per germline. The CDR3 coding sequence is TGTGCCAGCTCACCGTCGCAAGTGAGCACTGAAGCTTTCTTT. This gives the protein CASSPSQVSTEAFF.

This chain links TRBV7-3 with TRBJ2-3; 8 bases map to TRBD2. Germline CDR1 is SGHTA and CDR2 is FQGTGA. This CDR3 is 17 amino acids long. Trimming removed 0 bases from V and 3 bases from J; junction bases left unmatched: 8. The CDR3 DNA sequence: TGTGCCAGCAGCTTAACGTCGGCGGGAGGAGGAACAGATACGCAGTATTTT. It specifies CASSLTSAGGGTDTQYF.

The rearrangement joins TRBV14 to TRBJ2-7; TRBD2 is a possible D gene (5 bases). This CDR3 is built from 16 residues. CDR1 is SGHDN and CDR2 is FVKESK in the germline V gene. Trimming removed 1 base from V and 5 bases from J, with 18 bases in between. CDR3 in DNA: TGTGCCAGCAGCCAAGGGCTGCAGATGACTACCCACGAGCAGTACTTC. It translates to CASSQGLQMTTHEQYF.

This clone was picked up a small number of times. The genes are TRBV29-1 and TRBJ1-4, with a possible D match to TRBD1 (6 bases). The germline V and J ends were trimmed by 4 bases and 7 bases, with 13 bases remaining between them. CDR3 size: 13 residues. Germline lookup yields CDR1 SQVTM and CDR2 ANQGSEA. The CDR3 sequence: CSVVQGDGEKLFF. CDR3 in DNA: TGCAGCGTTGTACAGGGCGATGGTGAAAAACTGTTTTTT.

This rearrangement joins TRBV2 to TRBJ2-3, with 10 nucleotides matching TRBD2. The V gene's germline CDR1 is SNHLY and CDR2 FYNNEI. V gave up 7 bases and J gave up 3 bases; unmatched junction bases: 4. The CDR3 consists of 14 residues. The CDR3 loop reads CASTKREGTDTQYF. CDR3 coding DNA: TGTGCCAGCACCAAGCGGGAGGGAACAGATACGCAGTATTTT. Supplemented by reference TRBV2 and TRBJ2-3, the full variable domain reads EPEVTQTPSHQVTQMGQEVILRCVPISNHLYFYWYRQILGQKVEFLVSFYNNEISEKSEIFDDQFSVERPDGSNFTLKIRSTKLEDSAMYFCASTKREGTDTQYFGPGTRLTVL.

J is TRBJ2-1 and V is TRBV2; tentative D call: TRBD2 (5 bases). Trimming took 7 bases from V and 6 from J, leaving 13 bases between them. The CDR3 spans 13 residues. Germline lookup yields CDR1 SNHLY and CDR2 FYNNEI. The CDR3 reads CASNRASSNEQFF. Here the CDR3 DNA reads TGTGCCAGCAACCGGGCTAGCTCCAATGAGCAGTTCTTC.

This clone was observed a few times. This chain uses TRBV30 with TRBJ2-2; D is undetermined. Trimming shortened V by 0 bases and J by 4 bases, and 9 bases separated the two germline ends. The CDR3 runs to 14 residues. Germline V gene lookup returns CDR1 GTSNPN and CDR2 SVGIG (reference sequence). Here the CDR3 reads CAWSVRGVTGELFF. DNA of the CDR3: TGTGCCTGGAGTGTACGTGGAGTCACCGGGGAGCTGTTTTTT.

The genes are TRBV6-1 and TRBJ1-5; D gene uncertain. The V end lost 3 bases, the J end lost 5 bases, and 5 bases lay between the germline ends. The CDR3 is 12 amino acids. The V gene's germline CDR1 is MNHNS and CDR2 SASEGT. The CDR3 nucleotides are TGTGCCAGCAGTGAGCGGGATCAGCCCCAGCATTTT. Protein product: CASSERDQPQHF.

The V call is TRBV30, the J call TRBJ2-5; 13 bases line up with TRBD2. Germline V lookup: CDR1 GTSNPN, CDR2 SVGIG (reference sequence). V shed 3 bases and J 0 bases; nucleotides not matched to a gene: 7. This CDR3 region has 17 residues. The CDR3 spells CAWRGTSGKVYQETQYF. CDR3 nucleotide sequence: TGTGCCTGGAGGGGGACTAGCGGGAAGGTGTACCAAGAGACCCAGTACTTC.

This clone was recorded a few times. The gene calls are TRBV18 and TRBJ2-1, with 9 bases matching TRBD2. The germline gives CDR1 KGHSH, CDR2 LQKENI. The CDR3 totals 14 residues. J gave up 10 bases and V 6 bases, and 10 bases lay outside the gene matches. The CDR3 loop reads CASSPPSGAKEQFF. In DNA form, the CDR3 reads TGTGCCAGCTCCCCCCCTAGCGGGGCCAAGGAGCAGTTCTTC.

This clone was observed a few times. V gene TRBV23-1 combines with J gene TRBJ2-7; D might be TRBD1 (5 bases). TRBV23-1 is recorded as an ORF, its role being uncertain. The V end was cut by 4 bases, the J end by 1 base, with 8 bases between. The CDR3 covers 13 residues. CDR3 bases: TGCGCCAGCAGTCCCAGGGAATCCTACGAGCAGTACTTC. Amino acids: CASSPRESYEQYF.

The rearrangement joins TRBV5-1 to TRBJ2-5, with 8 positions matching TRBD2. Losses at the gene ends were 4 bases for V and 4 bases for J; bases not matched to a gene: 9. The germline V gene encodes CDR1 SGHRS and CDR2 YFSETQ. CDR3 length: 15 amino acids. The CDR3 spells CASSPGLEGAETQYF. The CDR3 region has the DNA TGCGCCAGCAGCCCGGGACTAGAGGGTGCAGAGACCCAGTACTTC.

This clone was observed once. V is TRBV27 and J is TRBJ1-5; weak D call: TRBD1 (5 bases). Germline V gene lookup returns CDR1 MNHEY and CDR2 SMNVEV (reference sequence). V was trimmed by 4 bases and J by 4 bases, leaving 5 bases between them. The CDR3 is 12 amino acids. The CDR3 DNA sequence: TGTGCCAGCAGTTCAGGGAATCAGCCCCAGCATTTT. Translated: CASSSGNQPQHF.

This clone was detected only a few times. The V gene is TRBV10-3, the J gene TRBJ1-3; maybe TRBD1 (6 bases). Germline lookup yields CDR1 ENHRY and CDR2 SYGVKD. The CDR3 runs to 15 residues. Trimming left V 5 bases short and J 0 bases short, with 11 bases between. CDR3 loop: CAISSDSSSGNTIYF. In DNA, the CDR3 is TGTGCCATCAGTTCGGACAGTAGCTCTGGAAACACCATATATTTT.

This clone has only a few counts. This chain joins TRBV30 and TRBJ1-1, with D uncertain. The CDR3 length is 13 residues. Trimming cost V 4 bases and J 3 bases, with 12 bases left between them. The germline gives CDR1 GTSNPN, CDR2 SVGIG (reference sequence). The CDR3 loop is CAWIIEADTEAFF. The CDR3 DNA reads TGTGCCTGGATTATAGAAGCGGACACTGAAGCTTTCTTT.

This clone has a handful of counts. The chain joins TRBV4-1 to TRBJ2-6, with unresolved D. Germline V gene sequence: CDR1 MGHRA, CDR2 YSYEKL. The V gene lost 2 bases and the J gene lost 0 bases, with 5 bases spanning the gap. CDR3 length: 15 amino acids. CDR3 in DNA: TGCGCCAGCAGCCAACCGGGCTCTGGGGCCAACGTCCTGACTTTC. This gives the protein CASSQPGSGANVLTF.

This clone was seen only a few times. This chain connects TRBV4-1 to TRBJ2-1; 9 bases are shared with TRBD2. Germline CDR1 reads MGHRA; CDR2 reads YSYEKL. The V and J ends lost 1 base and 5 bases, in that order; junction bases with no gene match: 6. CDR3 size: 16 residues. The CDR3 is CASSQGGLAGHNEQFF. The CDR3 DNA is TGCGCCAGCAGCCAAGGGGGACTAGCTGGGCACAATGAGCAGTTCTTC.

The V gene is TRBV4-1, the J gene TRBJ2-2; TRBD1 is a possible D gene (7 bases). V lost 3 bases and J lost 9, with 17 bases in between. This CDR3 has 15 amino acids. Looked up from germline, CDR1 is MGHRA and CDR2 is YSYEKL. The CDR3 loop reads CASSQPRQGGRELFF. CDR3 DNA sequence: TGCGCCAGCAGCCAGCCCAGGCAGGGGGGTAGGGAGCTGTTTTTT.

A few counts support this clone. The CDR3 nucleotides are TGTGCCAGCAGTGAACAGGGGAACCAAGAGACCCAGTACTTC. Its translation is CASSEQGNQETQYF. The chain carries TRBV2 and TRBJ2-5, with a weak D call TRBD1 (6 bases). The CDR3 is made up of 14 amino acids. Germline lookup yields CDR1 SNHLY and CDR2 FYNNEI. V lost 2 bases to trimming and J lost 0 bases, with 7 bases between them.

The V call is TRBV29-1, the J call TRBJ1-4; 8 nucleotides align to TRBD1. The CDR3 has 13 residues. Losses at the gene ends were 3 bases for V and 8 bases for J; bases not matched to a gene: 5. The germline CDR1 and CDR2 sequences are SQVTM and ANQGSEA. CDR3 sequence: CSVDTDREEKLFF. Written as DNA, the CDR3 is TGCAGCGTTGACACGGACAGGGAGGAAAAACTGTTTTTT.

This clone was seen a few times. The V and J genes are TRBV29-1 and TRBJ2-3, with TRBD2 matching over 7 bases. With V trimmed by 7 bases and J by 1 base, 5 bases remained unmatched. Germline CDR1 reads SQVTM; CDR2 reads ANQGSEA. CDR3 length equals 13 residues. CDR3 residues: CSGSTSGTDTQYF. The CDR3 nucleotides are TGCAGCGGGTCTACTAGCGGCACAGATACGCAGTATTTT.

This clone was found a few times. This sequence joins TRBV29-1 and TRBJ1-2; the match to TRBD1 covers 7 bases. V was pared by 7 bases and J by 7 bases, with 9 bases of the junction left unmatched. The CDR3 loop spans 12 amino acids. Germline loops: CDR1 SQVTM, CDR2 ANQGSEA. The CDR3 loop reads CSATRQGPGYTF. The CDR3 nucleotides read TGCAGCGCTACGCGACAGGGACCTGGCTACACCTTC.

The chain couples TRBV28 to TRBJ1-1; a possible D gene is TRBD1 (5 bases). Germline-derived CDR1 and CDR2 are MDHEN and SYDVKM. V lost 6 bases and J lost 2, with 16 bases in between. This CDR3 contains 15 residues. CDR3 coding DNA: TGTGCCAGCAGCCCTCATTCAGGGCCCAACACTGAAGCTTTCTTT. Its protein product is CASSPHSGPNTEAFF.

The J gene is TRBJ1-2, the V gene TRBV10-3, with 7 bases lining up with TRBD1. Trimming took 2 bases from V and 8 from J; bases not matched to a gene: 5. The V gene's germline CDR1 is ENHRY and CDR2 SYGVKD. This CDR3 contains 13 residues. The CDR3 loop is CAISEMDRSGYTF. CDR3 DNA sequence: TGTGCCATCAGTGAGATGGACAGGTCGGGCTACACCTTC.

The chain carries TRBV18 and TRBJ2-2; a weak D match, TRBD1 (6 bases). V was clipped by 5 bases and J by 1 base, with 8 bases between them. The CDR3 is made up of 14 amino acids. Germline V gene data show CDR1 as KGHSH and CDR2 as LQKENI. Written as DNA, the CDR3 is TGTGCCAGCTCAAGGACAGAGAACACCGGGGAGCTGTTTTTT. Translated: CASSRTENTGELFF.